The rows below give T cell receptor beta chains drawn from one sample of a study of blood T cells in healthy people across ages. In TCRdb, the 5' RACE reads were re-called with MiXCR into one record per CDR3 protein. The sample has fewer than 2,000,000 distinct CDR3 sequences, about 39% seen once. Sequencing was done on a sample of blood. The receptor source for this set is a human donor in good health. CDR3s include the opening cysteine and the closing phenylalanine or tryptophan. A D gene is named only where the DNA matches it firmly. Not every row has a clone size; where given, it reads once, few, many or a size class.

CASSSIWRGGLRYEQYF | TGTGCCAGCAGTTCCATCTGGCGGGGGGGGCTACGGTATGAGCAGTACTTC | TRBV12-3/TRBV12-4 | - | TRBJ2-4 | TRBD2
CASSEATGTDMGYTF | TGTGCCAGCAGTGAAGCGACGGGGACAGATATGGGCTACACCTTC | TRBV2 | few | TRBJ1-2 | TRBD1
CASSQGWRPQHF | TGTGCCAGCAGCCAAGGGTGGCGGCCCCAGCATTTT | TRBV6-2/TRBV6-3 | - | TRBJ1-5 | -
CASSPHPTGYTF | TGTGCCAGCAGCCCCCACCCGACAGGCTACACCTTC | TRBV7-9 | - | TRBJ1-2 | -
CAISEGGAGYGYTF | TGTGCCATCAGTGAAGGGGGGGCCGGCTATGGCTACACCTTC | TRBV10-3 | few | TRBJ1-2 | -
CASSQHTVGDTQYF | TGTGCCAGCTCACAACATACTGTAGGGGATACGCAGTATTTT | TRBV18 | - | TRBJ2-3 | -
CANPRVGDGENEQYF | TGTGCCAACCCCCGGGTAGGGGACGGGGAAAACGAGCAGTACTTC | TRBV7-9 | few | TRBJ2-7 | -
CASSESGDNEQFF | TGTGCCAGCAGTGAAAGCGGTGACAATGAGCAGTTCTTC | TRBV2 | few | TRBJ2-1 | -
CASSLTREGYGYTF | TGTGCCAGCAGCTTAACCAGGGAGGGCTATGGCTACACCTTC | TRBV7-3 | - | TRBJ1-2 | -
CASLVVWGYTF | TGTGCCAGCCTCGTTGTATGGGGCTACACCTTC | TRBV2 | - | TRBJ1-2 | -
CASSLGEATNEKLFF | TGTGCCAGCAGCTTGGGGGAGGCAACTAATGAAAAACTGTTTTTT | TRBV5-5 | few | TRBJ1-4 | -
CASGSPYTDTQYF | TGTGCTAGTGGTTCCCCGTACACAGATACGCAGTATTTT | TRBV12-5 | - | TRBJ2-3 | -
CASSLIAGLQETQYF | TGTGCCAGCAGCTTAATAGCGGGGCTGCAAGAGACCCAGTACTTC | TRBV7-2 | - | TRBJ2-5 | TRBD2
CASSYSKIGAGNTEAFF | TGTGCCAGCAGTTACTCGAAAATAGGGGCTGGGAACACTGAAGCTTTCTTT | TRBV6-5 | - | TRBJ1-1 | -